This T cell receptor (beta chain) was recovered during a study of T-cell memory formation after mild COVID-19. Study-level information: TCR clusters showed largely donor specificity. Study-wide points: Nothing confirmed that second-wave clones peaking on day 37 were specific for SARS-CoV-2. Pre-infection memory carried some responding clones, suggesting that cross-reactive memory joined.

CDR1 is SNHLY and CDR2 is FYNNEI in the germline V gene. The CDR3 extends over 13 amino acids. V lost 8 bases and J 3 bases, leaving 10 bases between the germline ends. As concerns this clonotype: Its antigen is not identified.

From the 5' RACE reads, TCRdb called clonotypes with MiXCR, one entry per CDR3 protein. The data hold about 160,000 distinct CDR3 sequences, with 31% observed a single time. Material: PBMCs or a T cell subset sorted from them (not recorded which). This clonotype was obtained from an adult woman who had mild COVID-19 (a few samples of this study predate the infection). Cell type and time point are not known. The rearrangement joins TRBV2 to TRBJ2-2, with D unclear. CDR3 sequence reads: CASLGRHTGELFF. CDR3 DNA: TGTGCCAGCTTAGGCCGGCACACCGGGGAGCTGTTTTTT.